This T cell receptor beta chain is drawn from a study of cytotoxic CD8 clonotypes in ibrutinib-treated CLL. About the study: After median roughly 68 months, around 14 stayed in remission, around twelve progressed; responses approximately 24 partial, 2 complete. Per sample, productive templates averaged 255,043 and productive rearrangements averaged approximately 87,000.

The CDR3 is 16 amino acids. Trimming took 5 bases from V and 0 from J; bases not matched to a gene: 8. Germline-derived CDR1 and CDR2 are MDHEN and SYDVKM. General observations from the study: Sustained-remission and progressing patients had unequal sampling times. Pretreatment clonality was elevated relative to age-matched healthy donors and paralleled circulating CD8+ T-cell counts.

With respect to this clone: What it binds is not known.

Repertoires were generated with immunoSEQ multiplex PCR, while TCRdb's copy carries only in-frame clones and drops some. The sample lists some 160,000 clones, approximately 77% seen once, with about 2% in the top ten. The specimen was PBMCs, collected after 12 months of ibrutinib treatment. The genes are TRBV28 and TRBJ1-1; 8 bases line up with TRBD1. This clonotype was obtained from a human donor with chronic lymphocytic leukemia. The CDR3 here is CASSRSRTGMNTEAFF. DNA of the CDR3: TGTGCCAGCAGTCGCTCCCGGACAGGGATGAACACTGAAGCTTTCTTT.